This TCR beta chain was documented in a study of cytomegalovirus exposure and HLA in healthy donors. Note on this clone: Its target is unknown.

V was shortened by 3 bases and J by 6 bases, with 12 bases between the two germline ends. This CDR3 has 14 amino acids. Germline values: CDR1 SNHLY, CDR2 FYNNEI. In the PCR, 60 Vbeta and 13 Jbeta primers were used. This table comes from immunoSEQ multiplex PCR, and its TCRdb copy is limited to in-frame clones, with some not included. The data contain 100,000 to 150,000 clones, 80% of them singletons. Study-wide points: Based on reports, TCR beta sequences accurately predicted HLA-A and HLA-B alleles for most subjects. One later analysis reportedly identified an Asian-associated ancestry cluster that showed fewer N-insertions than the roughly 600-donor mean. Excluded: some indistinguishable V segments such as TRBV6-2 and TRBV6-3.

This clonotype was sampled from a man younger than 45 in good health and CMV-seropositive. Source material: PBMCs. The genes are TRBV2 and TRBJ1-5; D unclear. Here the CDR3 reads CASSDEGLGQPQHF. CDR3 nucleotide sequence: TGTGCCAGCAGTGATGAGGGTTTGGGTCAGCCCCAGCATTTT.